Below are 8 T cell receptor beta chains sequenced from a single sample in a study of T-cell memory formation after mild COVID-19. TCRdb ran MiXCR on the 5' RACE reads and lists one entry per CDR3 protein. The sample has under 300,000 distinct CDR3 sequences; under 8.5% are singletons. Sequenced input: PBMCs or a T cell subset sorted from them (not recorded which). The receptor set was obtained from a man between 18 and 29 years old who had mild COVID-19 (a few samples of this study predate the infection). Cell type and time point are not known.

This clonotype was counted between two and nine times. The V gene is TRBV3-1, the J gene TRBJ2-5; 10 nucleotides line up with TRBD1. Losses at the gene ends were 6 bases for V and 4 bases for J; bases not matched to a gene: 11. The CDR3 has 16 amino acids. Germline V gives CDR1 LGHDT, CDR2 YNNKEL (reference sequence). The DNA for the CDR3 is TGTGCCAGCAGACGGACAGGGGGGGGCATAGCAGAGACCCAGTACTTC. Protein product: CASRRTGGGIAETQYF.

This clonotype was observed a single time. The chain links TRBV12-3 or TRBV12-4 to TRBJ1-4; a weak D match, TRBD1 (5 bases). Trimming cost V 8 bases and J 4 bases, with 11 bases left between them. The CDR3 has 13 amino acids. As DNA, the CDR3 is TGTGCCAGCGGCCGGGGCCGTAATGAAAAACTGTTTTTT. It translates to CASGRGRNEKLFF.

The J gene is TRBJ1-2, the V gene TRBV20-1; weak D call: TRBD1 (6 bases). The CDR3 has 14 amino acids. V was cut by 1 base and J by 5 bases, with 14 bases left in between. Germline V gene sequence: CDR1 DFQATT, CDR2 SNEGSKA (reference sequence). The CDR3 nucleotides read TGCAGTGCTAGAGGAGGGGGGTTAGAGTATGGCTACACCTTC. Its protein is CSARGGGLEYGYTF.

J is TRBJ2-7 and V is TRBV10-3; 9 nucleotides match TRBD1. The CDR3 is 12 residues long. The germline CDR1 and CDR2 sequences are ENHRY and SYGVKD. The CDR3 coding sequence is TGTGCTTCCGGGACAGGGAATGGGGAGCAGTACGTC. It yields the protein CASGTGNGEQYV.

This chain uses TRBV20-1 with TRBJ1-5; the D gene is possibly TRBD1 (6 bases). This CDR3 region has 13 residues. The germline CDR1 and CDR2 sequences are DFQATT and SNEGSKA (reference sequence). The V end was cut by 6 bases, the J end by 4 bases, with 13 bases between. CDR3 sequence: CSAAYTGNQPQHF. CDR3 bases: TGCAGTGCCGCATACACAGGGAATCAGCCCCAGCATTTT.

This clonotype was seen a handful of times. The chain recombines TRBV4-3 with TRBJ2-1; 12 positions match TRBD2. This CDR3 is 15 amino acids long. Trimming cost V 3 bases and J 8 bases; bases outside gene matches: 5. Germline CDR1 LGHNA, CDR2 YSLEER. The CDR3 coding sequence is TGCGCCAGCAGCCAGGGGACTAGCGGGTTATATGAGCAGTTCTTC. It is translated as CASSQGTSGLYEQFF.

The chain couples TRBV6-5 to TRBJ2-1, with unresolved D. Per the germline V gene, CDR1 is MNHEY and CDR2 is SVGAGI. This CDR3 comprises 13 residues. Between the trimmed V and J ends, which lost 2 bases and 5 bases, there was a span of 7 bases. The CDR3 region has the DNA TGTGCCAGCAGTTACAGGAAGAACAATGAGCAGTTCTTC. Protein: CASSYRKNNEQFF.

This chain's CDR3 is CASSPGTSVQRDTQYF. Written as DNA, the CDR3 is TGTGCCAGCAGCCCAGGGACTAGCGTGCAGAGAGATACGCAGTATTTT. This chain connects TRBV7-9 to TRBJ2-3, with TRBD2 matching over 10 bases. The germline gives CDR1 SEHNR, CDR2 FQNEAQ (reference sequence). Germline trimming cut 5 bases from V and 5 bases from J; bases unmatched to any gene: 10. CDR3 length: 16 residues. Full variable domain (rest looked up from reference TRBV7-9 and TRBJ2-3): DTGVSQNPRHKITKRGQNVTFRCDPISEHNRLYWYRQTLGQGPEFLTYFQNEAQLEKSRLLSDRFSAERPKGSFSTLEIQRTEQGDSAMYLCASSPGTSVQRDTQYFGPGTRLTVL.